This T cell receptor (beta chain) is drawn from a study of blood T cell repertoires in COVID-19 (dated by TCRdb to the early 2020s). About the full investigation: Samples covering the acute and convalescent phases of COVID-19 were provided by collaborators in the United States, Italy and Spain. The repertoires were made available in a free public database intended to serve as a resource for research on the immune response to SARS-CoV-2. Where available, HLA class I and class II types were obtained from metadata supplied by the sample provider rather than from assay-based typing. The sample metadata nearly always contained a de-identified subject ID, COVID-19 status, age in years and sex. The samples were drawn from the first 160 participants of the ongoing ImmuneRACE study and from 950 to 1,500 subjects provided by 6 global collaborators. The prospective study material was composed of cDNA or gDNA derived from T cells, B-cell-depleted T cells, or PBMCs. The dataset comprised deeply sampled blood TCRbeta repertoires from subjects exposed to, actively infected with, or recovered from COVID-19. What the authors observed across the whole study: The quantity of clinical and demographic metadata differed by source and by participant and was supplied without curation.

In the prospective study, participants were roughly 18 to 100 years old, resided in about 25 geographic areas of the United States, and were enrolled through a virtual design. In the prospective study, participants were assigned to cohorts based on the clinical history participants reported in a screening survey and a study questionnaire. Exposed participants had been in contact with someone with a PCR-confirmed or clinician-diagnosed COVID-19 case within 2 weeks of study entry. Each participant in the prospective study had whole blood, serum and a nasopharyngeal or oropharyngeal swab collected by mobile phlebotomists. Participants in the prospective study had the option to provide additional blood draws and questionnaires over an approximately two-month period. Before DNA extraction, blood samples from the prospective study were shipped at room temperature or frozen. Comment on this clone: This clone's antigen is unknown. One base away there is no much larger clone; base qualities are not given.

TCRbeta CDR3 regions were amplified from genomic DNA by means of the immunoSEQ Assay, a bias-controlled multiplex PCR. The authors' pipeline ran thus. The number of nucleated cells in each sample was estimated by amplification of reference gene primers within the assay. To quantify the absolute abundance of each unique TCRbeta CDR3 rearrangement, sequence reads were collapsed and filtered. Productive Simpson clonality was computed per sample as the square root of Simpson's diversity index over productive rearrangements. TCRdb retrieved this table from immuneACCESS and kept in-frame rearrangements only. Not all clones are present; in checked studies, unresolved V genes account for under half, and no reason is known for the remainder. That table supplies the V and J calls and clone size; D and trimming were determined from the DNA. The table for this sample lists 350,000 to 500,000 clones; about 88% of them were counted only once. Less than 1.5% of the sample comes from the top ten.

As encoded in the germline V gene, CDR1 is MNHEY while CDR2 is SVGAGI. The CDR3 spans 14 residues, from the cysteine through the phenylalanine. Of all the DNA, just the CDR3 is kept, 42 bases in frame from base 1. V is cut by 6 bases and J by 8 bases, and the space between the germline ends is 19 bases. The clonotype was recovered from a woman between 18 and 30 years old who had been exposed to COVID-19. The source material was PBMCs or T cells enriched from blood (not recorded which). The chain uses TRBV6-5 and TRBJ1-2; possibly the D gene is TRBD1, per 5 matching bases. The CDR3 corresponds to CASSVAVGGRGYTF. The DNA sequence is TGTGCCAGCAGCGTAGCGGTGGGGGGTAGAGGCTACACCTTC.